Presented here are 2 T cell receptor beta chains from one specimen sequenced in a study of T-cell memory formation after mild COVID-19. TCRdb reanalysed the 5' RACE reads using MiXCR and keeps one entry per CDR3 protein. The repertoire holds about 200,000 distinct CDR3 sequences, around 16% seen once, with 2% to 2.5% in the top ten. The sequencing input was PBMCs or a T cell subset sorted from them (not recorded which). The receptors stem from an adult woman who had mild COVID-19 (a few samples of this study predate the infection). Cell type and time point are not known.

This clonotype was observed many times. This chain joins TRBV7-8 and TRBJ1-4; D uncertain. From germline, CDR1 is SGHVS and CDR2 FQNEAQ. V was cut by 5 bases and J by 5 bases, with 15 bases left in between. The CDR3 has 15 amino acids. This CDR3 reads CASSPHLIGNEKLFF. The CDR3 DNA follows: TGTGCCAGCAGCCCCCACCTCATCGGGAATGAAAAACTGTTTTTT.

The chain uses TRBV7-8 and TRBJ2-7; no firm D call. This CDR3 contains 13 residues. V lost 3 bases, J lost 6 bases, and 12 bases lay in between. The germline V gene has CDR1 SGHVS and CDR2 FQNEAQ. The CDR3 DNA follows: TGTGCCAGCAGCTTGGACCCCTGGGGCGAGCAGTACTTC. Its protein is CASSLDPWGEQYF.